What follows are 25 T cell receptor beta chains derived from one specimen sequenced in a study of blood T cell repertoires in COVID-19. Produced via immunoSEQ multiplex PCR; TCRdb's table is partial and in-frame only. The data show about 89,000 clones, about 80% seen once. Sequencing input: peripheral blood. The receptors shown here come from a woman aged 80 or older with acute or convalescent COVID-19.

The chain uses TRBV2 and TRBJ1-2; D remains unclear. V lost 1 base, J lost 12 bases, and 15 bases lay in between. From germline, CDR1 is SNHLY and CDR2 FYNNEI. This CDR3 comprises 13 residues. The CDR3 coding sequence is TGTGCCAGCAGTGAAGACCGGCACGTCACAGACACCTTC. Residues: CASSEDRHVTDTF.

The chain couples TRBV14 to TRBJ2-3, with TRBD2 matching 8 bases. Germline assignment: CDR1 SGHDN and CDR2 FVKESK. This CDR3 contains 15 residues. Trimming took 0 bases from V and 11 from J; bases not matched to a gene: 10. The CDR3 DNA is TGTGCCAGCAGCCAAGATTCCCGCTTAGCGGGAATGCAGTATTTT. Amino acids: CASSQDSRLAGMQYF. The full variable domain, completed using reference TRBV14 and TRBJ2-3, is EAGVTQFPSHSVIEKGQTVTLRCDPISGHDNLYWYRRVMGKEIKFLLHFVKESKQDESGMPNNRFLAERTGGTYSTLKVQPAELEDSGVYFCASSQDSRLAGMQYFGPGTRLTVL.

This rearrangement joins TRBV7-9 to TRBJ2-1; D not resolved. The CDR3 contains 14 residues. Germline-derived CDR1 and CDR2 are SEHNR and FQNEAQ (reference sequence). Trimming left V 3 bases short and J 4 bases short, with 10 bases between. In nucleotides, the CDR3 is TGTGCCAGCAGCTTGGAGCCGCATTACAATGAGCAGTTCTTC. This translates into CASSLEPHYNEQFF.

This chain links TRBV4-2 with TRBJ2-5, with 11 bases identical to TRBD2. Germline V gene lookup returns CDR1 LGHNA and CDR2 YNFKEQ. CDR3 size: 16 residues. Trimming cost V 3 bases and J 2 bases; bases outside gene matches: 5. The CDR3 protein is CASSHTSGGPQETQYF. Here the CDR3 DNA reads TGTGCCAGCAGCCACACTAGCGGGGGCCCACAAGAGACCCAGTACTTC.

The rearrangement links TRBV19 to TRBJ1-6, with D perhaps TRBD1 (5 bases). The germline V gene encodes CDR1 LNHDA and CDR2 SQIVND (reference sequence). The CDR3 is 17 residues long. The V end lost 3 bases, the J end lost 7 bases, and 19 bases lay between the germline ends. CDR3 bases: TGTGCCAGTAGTATCATCTCAGGGCAGATGGTCAATTCACCCCTCCACTTT. It codes for CASSIISGQMVNSPLHF. Combining the CDR3 with reference TRBV19 and TRBJ1-6 gives the whole variable domain DGGITQSPKYLFRKEGQNVTLSCEQNLNHDAMYWYRQDPGQGLRLIYYSQIVNDFQKGDIAEGYSVSREKKESFPLTVTSAQKNPTAFYLCASSIISGQMVNSPLHFGNGTRLTVT.

This chain uses TRBV5-5 with TRBJ1-1; 7 nucleotides match TRBD1. V dropped 1 base and J dropped 4; count of bases not matched to a gene: 10. The CDR3 sequence is 16 residues long. CDR1 is SGHKS, CDR2 YYEKEE, per germline (reference sequence). The CDR3 DNA reads as TGTGCCAGCAGCTTGAGGGACAGTTCGCAAGTCACTGAAGCTTTCTTT. It encodes CASSLRDSSQVTEAFF.

V gene TRBV5-1 combines with J gene TRBJ2-1; TRBD2 matches at 8 bases. Per germline, CDR1 SGHRS and CDR2 YFSETQ. The CDR3 loop spans 16 amino acids. V shed 0 bases and J 1 base; nucleotides not matched to a gene: 3. Here the CDR3 DNA reads TGCGCCAGCAGCTTGGAGCCTAGCGGGTCCTACAATGAGCAGTTCTTC. Translated: CASSLEPSGSYNEQFF.

The chain has TRBV5-6 and TRBJ2-7; D remains ambiguous. Germline V gene data show CDR1 as SGHDT and CDR2 as YYEEEE. The CDR3 is 12 amino acids. V shed 3 bases and J shed 7 bases, with 11 bases lying between them. The CDR3 bases are TGTGCCAGCAGCTCTAACCTTTGGGAGCAGTACTTC. Encoded protein: CASSSNLWEQYF.

The rearrangement uses TRBV11-1 and TRBJ1-1; the match to TRBD1 covers 7 bases. V lost 5 bases and J lost 4; bases outside the gene matches: 4. CDR1 is SGHAT, CDR2 FQDESV, per germline (reference sequence). This CDR3 spans 13 amino acids. The CDR3 reads CASSRQGGTEAFF. In DNA form, the CDR3 reads TGTGCCAGCAGCCGACAGGGCGGCACTGAAGCTTTCTTT.

The chain is built from TRBV19 and TRBJ1-1, with TRBD1 matching over 8 bases. V was clipped by 9 bases and J by 5 bases; unmatched bases: 11. Germline loops: CDR1 LNHDA, CDR2 SQIVND (reference sequence). This CDR3 spans 14 amino acids. This CDR3 reads CARHYRGGGTEAFF. As DNA, the CDR3 is TGTGCCAGACACTACAGGGGGGGTGGGACTGAAGCTTTCTTT.

This clone was counted a few times. V and J are TRBV18 and TRBJ2-1; maybe TRBD2 (5 bases). Germline V gives CDR1 KGHSH, CDR2 LQKENI. CDR3 size: 16 residues. Between the trimmed V and J ends, which lost 1 base and 8 bases, there was a span of 18 bases. The CDR3 reads CASSPLATRGRDEQFF. DNA of the CDR3: TGTGCCAGCTCACCACTCGCAACCCGGGGTAGGGATGAGCAGTTCTTC.

The chain couples TRBV3-1 (or the pseudogene TRBV3-2) to TRBJ2-3, with a weak D call TRBD1 (6 bases). The length of the CDR3 is 15 residues. CDR1 and CDR2 (germline): LGHDT, YNNKEL (reference sequence). V lost 1 base to trimming and J lost 3 bases, with 11 bases between them. The DNA for the CDR3 is TGTGCCAGCAGCCAAGTCAGGGGTCGAACAGATACGCAGTATTTT. Translation gives CASSQVRGRTDTQYF.

V gene TRBV20-1 combines with J gene TRBJ1-1; no definite D call. The CDR3 has 11 amino acids. Germline V gives CDR1 DFQATT, CDR2 SNEGSKA (reference sequence). Trimming removed 3 bases at V and 10 bases at J, with 12 bases between. The CDR3 DNA reads as TGCAGTGCTAGCCAGGACCGGGGAGCTTTCTTT. Translating it yields CSASQDRGAFF.

V is TRBV25-1 and J is TRBJ1-2; maybe TRBD1 (6 bases). Per germline, CDR1 MGHDK and CDR2 SYGVNS. The ends were cut back, 2 bases at V and 2 bases at J, with 18 bases in the middle. CDR3 length: 17 amino acids. Here the CDR3 reads CASSEIVMTGENYGYTF. The CDR3, as DNA: TGTGCCAGCAGTGAAATCGTAATGACAGGCGAAAACTATGGCTACACCTTC.

The chain employs TRBV27 and TRBJ2-1, with 11 bases matching TRBD2. CDR1 and CDR2 from the germline V gene are MNHEY and SMNVEV (reference sequence). This CDR3 contains 18 residues. After removal of 2 bases from V and 0 bases from J, the junction contained 6 bases not matched to a gene. The CDR3 nucleotides are TGTGCCAGCAGTTTAACGTCGACTAGCGGGAACTCCTACAATGAGCAGTTCTTC. Translated: CASSLTSTSGNSYNEQFF.

V is TRBV11-2 and J is TRBJ2-7; 8 bases match TRBD1. Germline loops: CDR1 SGHAT, CDR2 FQNNGV. The CDR3 extends over 14 amino acids. The trim removed 6 bases at V and 3 bases at J, leaving 7 bases unmatched. The chain's CDR3 is CASRPRQGYYEQYF. CDR3 in DNA: TGTGCCAGCAGACCCCGACAGGGGTACTACGAGCAGTACTTC.

The V call is TRBV5-6, the J call TRBJ2-5; D gene uncertain. Per germline, CDR1 SGHDT and CDR2 YYEEEE. V was pared by 0 bases and J by 7 bases, with 4 bases between. This CDR3 has 11 residues. CDR3 DNA sequence: TGTGCCAGCAGCTTGGCCGGGACCCAGTACTTC. Its protein is CASSLAGTQYF.

The J gene is TRBJ1-2, the V gene TRBV2; D uncertain. CDR1 SNHLY and CDR2 FYNNEI come from the germline V gene. V was shortened by 3 bases and J by 4 bases, with 9 bases between the two germline ends. This CDR3 has 13 residues. The CDR3 here is CASSELGSYGYTF. CDR3 sequence (DNA): TGTGCCAGCAGTGAGCTCGGGTCCTATGGCTACACCTTC.

Here the CDR3 reads CASSIGVNSPLHF. The CDR3 DNA reads as TGTGCCAGTAGTATCGGTGTCAATTCACCCCTCCACTTT. The chain employs TRBV19 and TRBJ1-6; D is ambiguous. Trimming shortened V by 3 bases and J by 7 bases, and 7 bases separated the two germline ends. The CDR3 is 13 amino acids. In germline, CDR1 is LNHDA, CDR2 SQIVND (reference sequence).

This clone has more than one count but fewer than ten. CDR3 region: CASGTRLPNYGYTF. CDR3 sequence (DNA): TGTGCCAGCGGAACCAGGCTCCCGAACTATGGCTACACCTTC. The chain joins TRBV21-1 to TRBJ1-2; TRBD1, as called in the table, went unchecked against the DNA. TRBV21-1 is a pseudogene segment. This CDR3 spans 14 amino acids.

CDR3 sequence: CASSSRTGYGYTF. CDR3 coding DNA: TGTGCCAGCAGCTCCCGGACAGGTTATGGCTACACCTTC. The V gene is TRBV7-9, the J gene TRBJ1-2; 7 bases are shared with TRBD1. The CDR3 has 13 amino acids. The V gene's germline CDR1 is SEHNR and CDR2 FQNEAQ (reference sequence). Unmatched junction bases numbered 4, after V lost 4 bases and J lost 5 bases.

The genes are TRBV2 and TRBJ1-1; D may be TRBD1 (5 bases). This CDR3 comprises 15 residues. Germline V gene sequence: CDR1 SNHLY, CDR2 FYNNEI. Trimming removed 4 bases from V and 5 bases from J, with 17 bases in between. Here the CDR3 DNA reads TGTGCCAGCAGTGCCAAGCAGGGTGGGGGGACTGAAGCTTTCTTT. Translated: CASSAKQGGGTEAFF.

The V call is TRBV7-6, the J call TRBJ2-7; 7 nucleotides line up with TRBD2. Germline V gives CDR1 SGHVS, CDR2 FNYEAQ. CDR3 size: 17 residues. The V gene end was trimmed by 0 bases and the J gene end by 2 bases; junction bases not matched to a gene: 10. CDR3 coding DNA: TGTGCCAGCAGCTTAGCCCCTCCCGGGGCGGGGGCCTACGAGCAGTACTTC. Its protein product is CASSLAPPGAGAYEQYF.

The chain joins TRBV9 to TRBJ1-5; D not resolved. Trimming left V 1 base short and J 3 bases short, with 11 bases between. The germline gives CDR1 SGDLS, CDR2 YYNGEE. The CDR3 has 15 amino acids. The chain's CDR3 is CASSVQASDNQPQHF. CDR3 nucleotide sequence: TGTGCCAGCAGCGTACAGGCCTCCGACAATCAGCCCCAGCATTTT. The full variable domain, with the rest looked up from reference TRBV9 and TRBJ1-5, is DSGVTQTPKHLITATGQRVTLRCSPRSGDLSVYWYQQSLDQGLQFLIQYYNGEERAKGNILERFSAQQFPDLHSELNLSSLELGDSALYFCASSVQASDNQPQHFGDGTRLSIL.

This chain links TRBV19 with TRBJ1-2; TRBD1 matches 8 bases. The junction had 4 bases not matched to a gene; V was cut back by 5 bases and J by 2 bases. CDR3 length: 14 amino acids. The germline V gene has CDR1 LNHDA and CDR2 SQIVND (reference sequence). The CDR3 DNA follows: TGTGCCAGTAGTGCGGACAGGGCCAACTATGGCTACACCTTC. Translating it yields CASSADRANYGYTF.